Listed below are T cell receptor beta chains from one sample, sequenced in a study of tumor-infiltrating lymphocytes in primary liver carcinoma. One entry per CDR3 protein results from TCRdb running MiXCR on the multiplex PCR reads. The table includes around 50,000 distinct CDR3 sequences, around 79% detected once. Sequences were obtained from liver tumor tissue from sampling region 3. The source of these receptors is a man aged 40-50 years with primary liver carcinoma and hepatitis B virus infection. Each CDR3 is given with its conserved first and last residue. The order of the fields is V gene, D gene, clone size, J gene, CDR3 DNA, CDR3 protein. D genes are given only for firm matches. The size entry is marked missing in some rows and otherwise reads once, few, many or a size class.

TRBV11-2	TRBD2	-	TRBJ2-3	TGTGCCAGCAGGGCTCCTCGAGGCGGGAGACATACTAGCACAGATACGCAGTATTTT	CASRAPRGGRHTSTDTQYF
TRBV29-1	-	many	TRBJ1-5	TGCAGCGTTGCAGGGGTGGGCAATCAGCCCCAGCATTTT	CSVAGVGNQPQHF
TRBV6-2/TRBV6-3	TRBD1	-	TRBJ2-7	TGTGCCTGCAGTTCGGGACAGAGCTCCTACGAACAGTACTTC	CACSSGQSSYEQYF
TRBV10-1	-	once	TRBJ2-5	TGCGCCAACAGCCCACTCACGATAGGGCAAGAGACCCAGTACTTC	CANSPLTIGQETQYF
TRBV29-1	-	-	TRBJ2-6	TGCAGCGTAACCGGGGCGATGGCAGGGACCAACGTCCTGAGTTTC	CSVTGAMAGTNVLSF
TRBV6-1	-	-	TRBJ2-7	TGTGCCAGCATCTACCACACCTACGAGGAGTACTTC	CASIYHTYEEYF
TRBV10-3	-	-	TRBJ2-7	TGTGCCATCGGTGAATGGTCCGAGCAGTATTTC	CAIGEWSEQYF
TRBV5-4	TRBD1	-	TRBJ1-1	TGTTCCAGCGGCTTTGGTTCCGGGACAGGGAACACTGGAGCTTTCTTT	CSSGFGSGTGNTGAFF
TRBV29-1	-	-	TRBJ1-1	TGCAGCGTTGTCGGATGTGCGCAGGCTAACACTGAAGCTTTCTTT	CSVVGCAQANTEAFF
TRBV29-1	-	-	TRBJ2-1	TGCAGCGGCACCCTCCCGACAGAGTTCAATGAGCAATTCTTC	CSGTLPTEFNEQFF
TRBV6-5	-	few	TRBJ2-3	TGTGTCAGCAGACCCGGGACAAGCAATTACGATACGCAGTATTTT	CVSRPGTSNYDTQYF
TRBV6-5	-	-	TRBJ1-1	TGTGCCAATACCCCACACAGGTTGGGGAAGGGGCTGAACACTGAAGCTTTCTTT	CANTPHRLGKGLNTEAFF
TRBV7-8	TRBD2	many	TRBJ2-7	TGTGCCAGCAGCTTAGTGGGCCAGCGGGGCCACGAGCAGTACTTC	CASSLVGQRGHEQYF
TRBV6-5	-	-	TRBJ1-4	TGTGCCAGCAGTTACTGGGGGGCAAATGACGTAAAACTGTTTTTT	CASSYWGANDVKLFF
TRBV11-2	-	few	TRBJ2-5	TGTGCAAGCAGATCCCAGGACTCGACCCACCAAGAGACCCAGTACTTC	CASRSQDSTHQETQYF
TRBV29-1	-	-	TRBJ2-3	TGCAGCGTTGAAGGTCAGGGCCTCACAGATACGCAGTATTTT	CSVEGQGLTDTQYF
TRBV28	TRBD1	many	TRBJ1-3	TGTGCCAGCAGTTCCCTGACAGGGGAGGCTCCGGAAAACACCATATATTTT	CASSSLTGEAPENTIYF
TRBV6-1	-	-	TRBJ1-1	TGTGCCTGCAGGATACTTGTGAACACTGAAGCTTTCTTT	CACRILVNTEAFF
TRBV2	TRBD2	-	TRBJ2-7	TGTGCCAGTAGTCGAGGGGGACTAGTGCCCTACGAGCAGTACTTC	CASSRGGLVPYEQYF
TRBV4-1	-	-	TRBJ2-6	TGTGCCAGCAACCAGCTACAAGAGGCTACTGGGGCCAACGTCCTGACTTTC	CASNQLQEATGANVLTF
TRBV6-1	-	-	TRBJ2-1	TGTACCAGCAGCCTTCCGACGGAGCAGTTCTTC	CTSSLPTEQFF
TRBV6-5	TRBD1	-	TRBJ1-1	TGTGCCAACAACTTCCTCGACAGGGCTTCTGAAGCTTTCTTT	CANNFLDRASEAFF
TRBV6-5	-	-	TRBJ1-1	TGTGCCAGCTGCCGCTGGATCGGACCGCAGTCGGGCACTGAAGCTTTCTTT	CASCRWIGPQSGTEAFF
TRBV10-1	TRBD2	-	TRBJ2-1	TGCGCCAGCAGTGAGTTACGGGGGGTAAGCTCCTACAGTGAGCGGTTCTTC	CASSELRGVSSYSERFF
TRBV4-1	TRBD2	-	TRBJ2-2	TGCGCCAGCCGTCTAGCGGTAGATGTCACCGGGGAGCTCTTTTTT	CASRLAVDVTGELFF
TRBV4-1	-	-	TRBJ2-6	TGCGCCAGCAACCAAAGGTACTCAGCGAACACGGTCGGGGCCAATGTCCTGACTTTC	CASNQRYSANTVGANVLTF
TRBV11-2	-	-	TRBJ2-7	TGTGCCAGCAGCTTACGATTGGGATTAGTGAGAGGGTCCTACGAGCAGTACTTC	CASSLRLGLVRGSYEQYF
TRBV4-1	TRBD2	-	TRBJ2-5	TGCGCCTGCGGGATCGGGACTAGCGGGAGCGTAGGGACCCAGTACTTC	CACGIGTSGSVGTQYF
TRBV5-6	-	-	TRBJ2-1	TGTGCCAGCAGCTTGGAGGGCGGAAACTACTACAATGAGCAGTTCTTC	CASSLEGGNYYNEQFF
TRBV10-1	-	-	TRBJ2-7	TGCGCCAGCAGTGAGATGCAGGGTAGCGATCAGCACTTC	CASSEMQGSDQHF
TRBV12-3/TRBV12-4	TRBD2	-	TRBJ2-1	TGTATCAGCAGCCGGACTAGCGGGAGCAATGAGCAGTTCTTC	CISSRTSGSNEQFF
TRBV6-5	TRBD1	many	TRBJ1-4	TGTGCCAGCAGTTCCGGGACAGATAATGAAAAACTGTTTTTT	CASSSGTDNEKLFF
TRBV7-8	TRBD1	-	TRBJ1-5	TGTGCCAGGCGAGTGGGGACAGGTAACAATCAGCCCCAGCATTTT	CARRVGTGNNQPQHF
TRBV6-5	TRBD2	-	TRBJ2-7	TGTGCCAGCAGTTACTCGGGGGGAGGGCCCTACGAGCAGTACTTC	CASSYSGGGPYEQYF
TRBV29-1	-	-	TRBJ2-5	TGCAGTGTTGGTGGGGGGGCCGCTGAGATCCAGTACTTC	CSVGGGAAEIQYF
TRBV6-1	-	-	TRBJ1-6	TGTGCCAGCAGTGCTAGGGCGGGGCAGGTCGTCTTGGCCCTCCACTTT	CASSARAGQVVLALHF
TRBV6-5	-	-	TRBJ2-1	TGTGCCAGCAGCCCGCGGGGAAGGCTCCGGTACGATGAGCAGTTCTTC	CASSPRGRLRYDEQFF
TRBV10-3	TRBD2	-	TRBJ2-3	TGTGCCGTCAGTGCGTCCACCGGACTAGCGGGAGGGGTCATGCATGGAGATACGCAGTATTTT	CAVSASTGLAGGVMHGDTQYF
TRBV11-2	TRBD2	once	TRBJ2-3	TGTCTCAGGAGCCCCCCGACTAGCGGCAACACAGACACGCAGTATTTT	CLRSPPTSGNTDTQYF